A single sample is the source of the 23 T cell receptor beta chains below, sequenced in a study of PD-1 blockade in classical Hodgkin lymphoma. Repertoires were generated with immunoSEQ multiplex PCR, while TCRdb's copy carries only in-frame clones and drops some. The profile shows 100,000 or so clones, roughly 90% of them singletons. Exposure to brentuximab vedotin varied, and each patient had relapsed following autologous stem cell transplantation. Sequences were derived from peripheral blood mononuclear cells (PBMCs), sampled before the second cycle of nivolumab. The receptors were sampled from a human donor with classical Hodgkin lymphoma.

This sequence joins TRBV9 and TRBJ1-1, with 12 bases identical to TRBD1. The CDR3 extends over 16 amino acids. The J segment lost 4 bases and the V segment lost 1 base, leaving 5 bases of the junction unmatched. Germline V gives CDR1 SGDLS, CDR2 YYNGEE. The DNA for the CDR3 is TGTGCCAGCAGCGTATTCGGGACAGGGGGCTTCACTGAAGCTTTCTTT. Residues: CASSVFGTGGFTEAFF. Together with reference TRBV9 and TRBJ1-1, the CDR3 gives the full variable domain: DSGVTQTPKHLITATGQRVTLRCSPRSGDLSVYWYQQSLDQGLQFLIQYYNGEERAKGNILERFSAQQFPDLHSELNLSSLELGDSALYFCASSVFGTGGFTEAFFGQGTRLTVV.

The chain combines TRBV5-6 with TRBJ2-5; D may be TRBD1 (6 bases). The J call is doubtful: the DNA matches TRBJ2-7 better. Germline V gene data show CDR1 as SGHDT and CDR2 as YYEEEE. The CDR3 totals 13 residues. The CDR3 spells CASSLGQVYEQYF. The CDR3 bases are TGTGCCAGCAGCTTGGGACAGGTCTACGAGCAGTACTTC.

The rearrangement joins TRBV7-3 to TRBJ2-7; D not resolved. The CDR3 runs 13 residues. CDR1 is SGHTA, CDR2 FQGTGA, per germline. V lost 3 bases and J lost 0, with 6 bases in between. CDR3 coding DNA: TGTGCCAGCAGCTTGGAGTACTCCTACGAGCAGTACTTC. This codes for CASSLEYSYEQYF.

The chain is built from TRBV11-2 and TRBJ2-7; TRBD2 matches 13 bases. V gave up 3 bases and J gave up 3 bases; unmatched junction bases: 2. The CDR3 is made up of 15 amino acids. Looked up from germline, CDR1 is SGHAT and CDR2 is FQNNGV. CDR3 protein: CASSFWTSGSYEQYF. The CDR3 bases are TGTGCCAGCAGCTTTTGGACTAGCGGGAGCTACGAGCAGTACTTC.

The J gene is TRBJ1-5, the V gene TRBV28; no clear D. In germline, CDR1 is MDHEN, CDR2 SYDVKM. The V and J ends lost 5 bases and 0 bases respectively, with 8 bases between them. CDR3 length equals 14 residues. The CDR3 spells CASSPALSNQPQHF. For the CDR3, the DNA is TGTGCCAGCAGTCCAGCCCTTAGCAATCAGCCCCAGCATTTT.

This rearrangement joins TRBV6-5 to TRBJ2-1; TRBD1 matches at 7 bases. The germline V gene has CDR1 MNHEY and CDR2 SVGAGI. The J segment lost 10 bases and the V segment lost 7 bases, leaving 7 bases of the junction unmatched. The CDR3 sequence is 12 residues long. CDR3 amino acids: CASTRQGDEQFF. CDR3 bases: TGTGCCAGCACCAGACAGGGAGACGAGCAGTTCTTC.

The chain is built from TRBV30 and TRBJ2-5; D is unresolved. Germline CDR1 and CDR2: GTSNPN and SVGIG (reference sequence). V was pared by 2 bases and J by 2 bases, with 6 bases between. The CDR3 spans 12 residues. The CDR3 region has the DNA TGTGCCTGGAGTCAGGCTCAAGAGACCCAGTACTTC. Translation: CAWSQAQETQYF.

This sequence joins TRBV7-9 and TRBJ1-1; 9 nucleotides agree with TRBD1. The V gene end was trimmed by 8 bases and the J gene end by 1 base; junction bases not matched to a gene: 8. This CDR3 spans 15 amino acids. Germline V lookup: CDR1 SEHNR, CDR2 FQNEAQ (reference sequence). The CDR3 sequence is CASGFLGQGNTEAFF. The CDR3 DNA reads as TGTGCCAGCGGTTTTCTGGGACAGGGGAACACTGAAGCTTTCTTT.

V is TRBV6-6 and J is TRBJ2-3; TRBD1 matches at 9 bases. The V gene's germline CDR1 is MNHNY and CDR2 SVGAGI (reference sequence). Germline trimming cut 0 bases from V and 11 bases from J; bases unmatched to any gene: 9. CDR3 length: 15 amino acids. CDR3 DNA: TGTGCCAGCAGTTACTCGGACCGTGGACAGGGGAAGCAGTATTTT. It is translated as CASSYSDRGQGKQYF.

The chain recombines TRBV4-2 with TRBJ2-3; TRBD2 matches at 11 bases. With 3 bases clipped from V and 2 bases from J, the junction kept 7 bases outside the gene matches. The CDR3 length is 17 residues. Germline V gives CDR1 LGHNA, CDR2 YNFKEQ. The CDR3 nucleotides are TGTGCCAGCAGCCACACGACTAGCGGGGCAACCACAGATACGCAGTATTTT. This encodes CASSHTTSGATTDTQYF.

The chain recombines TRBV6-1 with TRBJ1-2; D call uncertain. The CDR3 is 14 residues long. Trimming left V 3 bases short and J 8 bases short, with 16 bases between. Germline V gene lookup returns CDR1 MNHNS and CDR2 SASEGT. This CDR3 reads CASSDSVEPAGYTF. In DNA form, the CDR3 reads TGTGCCAGCAGTGATTCTGTGGAGCCTGCGGGCTACACCTTC.

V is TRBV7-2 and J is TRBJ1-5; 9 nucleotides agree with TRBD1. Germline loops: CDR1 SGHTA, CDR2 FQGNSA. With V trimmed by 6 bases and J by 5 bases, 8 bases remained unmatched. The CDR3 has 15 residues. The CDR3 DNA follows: TGTGCCAGCAGTGGGACAGGGCGGTTTTATCAGCCCCAGCATTTT. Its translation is CASSGTGRFYQPQHF.

Written as DNA, the CDR3 is TGTGCCAGCAGCCAATGGATTAGGTCCTACGAGCAGTACTTC. This sequence encodes CASSQWIRSYEQYF. V is TRBV14 and J is TRBJ2-7; D uncertain. The CDR3 has 14 amino acids. Between the trimmed V and J ends, which lost 2 bases and 1 base, there was a span of 9 bases. In germline, CDR1 is SGHDN, CDR2 FVKESK.

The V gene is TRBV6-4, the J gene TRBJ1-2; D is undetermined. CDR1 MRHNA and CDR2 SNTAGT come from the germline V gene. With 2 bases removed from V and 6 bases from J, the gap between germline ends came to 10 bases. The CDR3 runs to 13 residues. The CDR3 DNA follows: TGTGCCAGCAGTGACGGGAGTGTGGATGGCTACACCTTC. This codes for CASSDGSVDGYTF.

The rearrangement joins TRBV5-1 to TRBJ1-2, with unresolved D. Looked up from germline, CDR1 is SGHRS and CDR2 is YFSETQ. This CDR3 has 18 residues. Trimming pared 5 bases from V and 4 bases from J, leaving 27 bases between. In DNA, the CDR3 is TGCGCCAGCAGTCAAGGGCTACGTTCGGGCGGCGTCGGCTATGGCTACACCTTC. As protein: CASSQGLRSGGVGYGYTF.

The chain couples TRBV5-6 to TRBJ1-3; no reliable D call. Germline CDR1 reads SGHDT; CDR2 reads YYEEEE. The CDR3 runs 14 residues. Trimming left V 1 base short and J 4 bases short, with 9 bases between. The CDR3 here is CASSLKSWGNTIYF. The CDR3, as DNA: TGTGCCAGCAGCTTGAAGTCATGGGGAAACACCATATATTTT.

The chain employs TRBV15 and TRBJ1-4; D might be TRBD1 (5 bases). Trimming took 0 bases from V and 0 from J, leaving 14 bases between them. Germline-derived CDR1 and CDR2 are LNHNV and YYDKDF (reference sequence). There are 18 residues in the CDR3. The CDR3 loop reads CATSRDGSAGTTNEKLFF. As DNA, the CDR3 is TGTGCCACCAGCAGAGATGGGTCGGCAGGGACAACTAATGAAAAACTGTTTTTT.

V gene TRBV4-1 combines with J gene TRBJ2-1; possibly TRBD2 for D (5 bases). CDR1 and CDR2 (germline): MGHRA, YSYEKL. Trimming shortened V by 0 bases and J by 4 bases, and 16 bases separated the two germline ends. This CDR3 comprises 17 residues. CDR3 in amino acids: CASSQDSGAGIYNEQFF. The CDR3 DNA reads TGCGCCAGCAGCCAAGATTCAGGCGCGGGTATATACAATGAGCAGTTCTTC.

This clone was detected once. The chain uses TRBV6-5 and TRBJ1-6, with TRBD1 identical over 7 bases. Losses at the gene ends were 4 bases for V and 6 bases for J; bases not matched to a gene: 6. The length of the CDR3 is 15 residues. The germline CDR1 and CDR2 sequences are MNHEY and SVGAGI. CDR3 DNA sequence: TGTGCCAGCAGTTTTCGGGACAGATTTAATTCACCCCTCCACTTT. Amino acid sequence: CASSFRDRFNSPLHF.

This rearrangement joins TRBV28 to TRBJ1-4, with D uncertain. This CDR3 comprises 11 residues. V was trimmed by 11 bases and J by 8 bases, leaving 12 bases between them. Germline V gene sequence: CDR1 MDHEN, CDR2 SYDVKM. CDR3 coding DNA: TGTGCCGCATTGGGATTCGAAAAACTGTTTTTT. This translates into CAALGFEKLFF.

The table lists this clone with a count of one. The CDR3 nucleotides read TGTGCCAGCAGCTTAAGCTGGGGGGACAGGGGGACCAACACTGAAGCTTTCTTT. It translates to CASSLSWGDRGTNTEAFF. The chain uses TRBV7-6 and TRBJ1-1; 11 bases are shared with TRBD1. This CDR3 is built from 18 residues. J gave up 2 bases and V 2 bases, and 10 bases lay outside the gene matches. Germline V gene lookup returns CDR1 SGHVS and CDR2 FNYEAQ.

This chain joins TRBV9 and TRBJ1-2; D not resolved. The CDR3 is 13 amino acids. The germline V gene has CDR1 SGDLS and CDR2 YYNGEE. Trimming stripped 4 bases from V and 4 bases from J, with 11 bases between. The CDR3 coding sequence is TGTGCCAGCAGCCGGACGGCCCTCTATGGCTACACCTTC. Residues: CASSRTALYGYTF.

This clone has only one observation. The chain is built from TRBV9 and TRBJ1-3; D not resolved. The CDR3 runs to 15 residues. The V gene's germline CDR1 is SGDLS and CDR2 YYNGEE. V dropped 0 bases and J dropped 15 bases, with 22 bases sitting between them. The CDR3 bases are TGTGCCAGCAGCGTAGATAGCTCCCGAGACCTCCTCGAATATTTT. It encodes CASSVDSSRDLLEYF.